These 2 T cell receptor beta chains share one sample of origin, sequenced in a study of PD-L1 blockade in urothelial cancer. Only in-frame clones appear in the TCRdb table, and some are missing; sequencing was by immunoSEQ multiplex PCR. The repertoire holds 60,000 or so clones, with over 75% as singletons. Time point indicated: pretreatment peripheral blood. The material was PBMCs, obtained around atezolizumab (anti-PD-L1) treatment. Receptors originate from a man between 65 and 79 years old with urothelial cancer.

This clone showed up just a few times. This sequence joins TRBV4-2 and TRBJ1-1; D unclear. With 2 bases removed from V and 0 bases from J, the gap between germline ends came to 10 bases. The CDR3 has 15 residues. Per the germline V gene, CDR1 is LGHNA and CDR2 is YNFKEQ. CDR3 bases: TGTGCCAGCAGCCAACAGGAGGCTATGAACACTGAAGCTTTCTTT. Translating gives CASSQQEAMNTEAFF.

This clone has a single count. The rearrangement joins TRBV10-3 to TRBJ2-5; 14 bases map to TRBD2. V shed 3 bases, J shed 5 bases, and the junction held 11 bases outside the gene matches. Germline lookup yields CDR1 ENHRY and CDR2 SYGVKD. The CDR3 contains 18 residues. The CDR3 spells CAISDPQTSGRAVETQYF. Written as DNA, the CDR3 is TGTGCCATCAGTGACCCGCAGACTAGCGGGAGGGCTGTGGAGACCCAGTACTTC.